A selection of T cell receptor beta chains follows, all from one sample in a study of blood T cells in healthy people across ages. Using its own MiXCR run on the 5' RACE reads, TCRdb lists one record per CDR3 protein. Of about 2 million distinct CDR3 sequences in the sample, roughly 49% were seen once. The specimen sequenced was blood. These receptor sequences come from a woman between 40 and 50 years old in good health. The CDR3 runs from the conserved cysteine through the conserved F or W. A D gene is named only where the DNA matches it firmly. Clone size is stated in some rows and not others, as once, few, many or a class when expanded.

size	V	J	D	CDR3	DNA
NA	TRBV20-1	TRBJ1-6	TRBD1	CSASQGKGANSPLHF	TGCAGTGCCTCACAGGGGAAGGGTGCTAATTCACCCCTCCACTTT
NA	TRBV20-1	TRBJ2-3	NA	CSVDTRGTDTQYF	TGCAGTGTCGATACACGGGGCACAGATACGCAGTATTTT
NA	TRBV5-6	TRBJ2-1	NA	CASSPGQAHNEQFF	TGTGCCAGCAGCCCCGGGCAGGCTCACAATGAGCAGTTCTTC
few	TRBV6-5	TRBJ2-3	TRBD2	CASSYASGMLSEQYF	TGTGCCAGCAGTTACGCTAGCGGTATGCTCTCAGAGCAGTATTTT
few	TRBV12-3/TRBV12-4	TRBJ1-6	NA	CASSSGTISPLHF	TGTGCCAGCAGTTCCGGGACCATTTCACCCCTCCACTTT
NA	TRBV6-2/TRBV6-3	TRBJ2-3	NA	CASSPTGLTQYF	TGTGCCAGCAGCCCGACGGGTCTTACGCAGTATTTT
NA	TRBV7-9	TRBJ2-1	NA	CASSLEPSAYNEQFF	TGTGCCAGCAGCTTAGAGCCGTCTGCATACAATGAGCAGTTCTTC
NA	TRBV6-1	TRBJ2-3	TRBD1	CASRVWTGDIGDTQYF	TGTGCCAGCAGAGTTTGGACAGGGGATATAGGCGATACGCAGTATTTT
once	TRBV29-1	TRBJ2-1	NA	CSVDRQRYNEQFF	TGCAGCGTTGATCGACAGAGATACAATGAGCAGTTCTTC
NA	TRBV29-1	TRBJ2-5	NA	CSVDGIQGTQYF	TGCAGCGTTGATGGCATCCAGGGGACCCAGTACTTC
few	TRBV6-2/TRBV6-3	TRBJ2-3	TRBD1	CASSYSPGQGTDTQYF	TGTGCCAGCAGTTATTCGCCGGGACAGGGCACAGATACGCAGTATTTT
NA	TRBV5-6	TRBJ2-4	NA	CASSLGILGNIQYF	TGTGCCAGCAGCTTGGGGATACTAGGAAACATTCAGTACTTC
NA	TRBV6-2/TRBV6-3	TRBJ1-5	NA	CATTNSHQPQHF	TGTGCCACCACAAATTCCCATCAGCCCCAGCATTTT
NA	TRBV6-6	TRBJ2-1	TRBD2	CATQRLAAYNEQFF	TGTGCCACCCAGCGACTAGCAGCCTACAATGAGCAGTTCTTC
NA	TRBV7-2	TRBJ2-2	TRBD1	CASSLTVTGGLGTGELFF	TGTGCCAGCAGTTTAACTGTGACAGGGGGGTTAGGCACCGGGGAGCTGTTTTTT
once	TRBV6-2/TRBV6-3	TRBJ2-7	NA	CASSYGPGVPYEQYF	TGTGCCAGCAGTTACGGGCCGGGAGTTCCCTACGAGCAGTACTTC
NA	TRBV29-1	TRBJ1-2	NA	CSVESQRTNYGYTF	TGCAGCGTTGAGAGTCAGCGAACTAACTATGGCTACACCTTC
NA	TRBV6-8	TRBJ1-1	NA	CASSYGQGRTTEAFF	TGTGCCAGCAGTTACGGGCAGGGGAGGACCACTGAAGCTTTCTTT
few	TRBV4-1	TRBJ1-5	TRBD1	CASSQEVSLGQGVQPQHF	TGCGCCAGCAGCCAAGAAGTCAGTCTAGGACAGGGGGTTCAGCCCCAGCATTTT